The 4 T cell receptor beta chains in this list originate from one sample, sequenced in a study of cytomegalovirus exposure and HLA in healthy donors. Primers: 60 Vbeta forward and 13 Jbeta reverse. TCRdb's copy holds only in-frame clones and misses some; the assay was immunoSEQ multiplex PCR. Found here are 110,000 to 150,000 clones, approximately 83% of them singletons; the top ten hold about 2%. The source material was PBMCs. These receptors were collected from a woman between 40 and 55 years old in good health and CMV-seronegative.

Only one count was recorded for this clone. This sequence joins TRBV7-9 and TRBJ1-1, with D unclear. Trimming removed 6 bases at V and 4 bases at J, with 9 bases between. The CDR3 runs to 12 residues. Germline V gene sequence: CDR1 SEHNR, CDR2 FQNEAQ (reference sequence). CDR3: CASRSSSTEAFF. CDR3 coding DNA: TGTGCCAGCAGGAGTTCTTCCACTGAAGCTTTCTTT.

Only a few counts were recorded for this clone. The chain joins TRBV7-8 to TRBJ2-3, with 8 bases that match TRBD2. J was trimmed by 6 bases and V by 5 bases; bases with no gene match: 16. The CDR3 is 17 residues long. Per germline, CDR1 SGHVS and CDR2 FQNEAQ. The CDR3 DNA is TGTGCCAGCAGCATAGGGATCGGGGGGGGTGGCCAGGATACGCAGTATTTT. It translates to CASSIGIGGGGQDTQYF.

The V and J genes are TRBV5-1 and TRBJ1-1, with no clear D. In germline, CDR1 is SGHRS, CDR2 YFSETQ. This CDR3 comprises 11 residues. V lost 2 bases and J 7 bases, leaving 6 bases between the germline ends. Written as DNA, the CDR3 is TGCGCCAGCAGCTTAGAGGGTGAAGCTTTCTTT. This encodes CASSLEGEAFF.

This clone was counted only a few times. The chain combines TRBV20-1 with TRBJ2-1; maybe TRBD2 (5 bases). From germline, CDR1 is DFQATT and CDR2 SNEGSKA (reference sequence). Trimming pared 4 bases from V and 12 bases from J, leaving 10 bases between. The CDR3 sequence is 10 residues long. This chain's CDR3 is CSANIRGQFF. In DNA form, the CDR3 reads TGCAGTGCTAACATACGGGGGCAGTTCTTC.